At least ten counts were recorded for the clone carrying this T cell receptor (beta chain). The antigen is undetermined. From the germline J gene comes the end of the CDR3, since the read stops 3 residues before it. Germline V gene sequence: CDR1 MNHNS, CDR2 SASEGT. The CDR3 is 16 residues long. Trimming took 2 bases from V and 4 from J; bases not matched to a gene: 5. The sample is drawn from a study of T cell clonality in common variable immunodeficiency. Overall study findings and caveats: CVID subjects showed higher TCRbeta clonality than healthy controls.

Only in-frame clones appear in the TCRdb table, and some are missing; sequencing was by immunoSEQ multiplex PCR. Recorded here are some 53,000 clones, none singletons. V gene TRBV6-1 combines with J gene TRBJ2-6; 7 bases line up with TRBD1. The sequence derives from a person aged 18 to 75 in good health. The source material was peripheral blood mononuclear cells. CDR3 bases read: TGTGCCAGCAGTGAAATGACAGGGTCAGGGGCCAACGTC. Amino acid sequence: CASSEMTGSGANV. The entire CDR3 sequence reads CASSEMTGSGANVLTF.